This T cell receptor (beta chain) comes out of a study of blood T cell repertoires in COVID-19. Study information: Both acute and convalescent COVID-19 samples were obtained from the United States, Italy and Spain. The analysed material was cDNA or gDNA that came from T cells, B-cell-depleted T cells, or PBMCs.

Those enrolled in Seattle joined during active infection and were followed longitudinally afterward. CDR3 length: 13 residues. The germline V gene has CDR1 SGHTA and CDR2 FQGNSA. Between the trimmed V and J ends, which lost 5 bases and 5 bases, there was a span of 10 bases. In the source study's methods: Reference gene primer amplification in the assay estimated nucleated cell counts. Data came from immunoSEQ multiplex PCR; TCRdb stores just in-frame clones and leaves some out. V and J calls and clone size are those listed in that table; D and trimming were worked out from the DNA. This table holds approximately 140,000 clones, more than 80% found once.

Specimen: peripheral blood. This receptor was taken from a man between 18 and 29 years old with COVID-19, enrolled during active disease. The V call is TRBV7-2, the J call TRBJ2-1; D is possibly TRBD2 (6 bases). The CDR3 DNA reads as TGTGCCAGCAGCGGGGGACTGGACAATGAGCAGTTCTTC. Its protein is CASSGGLDNEQFF.